The 2 T cell receptor beta chains below were found in one sample sequenced in a study of cytomegalovirus exposure and HLA in healthy donors. Amplification used 60 Vbeta primers and 13 Jbeta primers. The table came from immunoSEQ multiplex PCR; TCRdb's copy has only in-frame clones and leaves some out. The sample records 130,000 to 150,000 clones, 60% to 80% being singletons. The sequenced sample was PBMCs. These receptors originate from a woman in her 30s in good health and CMV-seronegative.

The chain joins TRBV2 to TRBJ2-5, with a tentative D call TRBD1 (6 bases). Looked up from germline, CDR1 is SNHLY and CDR2 is FYNNEI. The CDR3 loop spans 14 amino acids. The germline V and J ends were trimmed by 7 bases and 1 base, with 13 bases remaining between them. The CDR3 spells CASTKTGPQETQYF. The CDR3 bases are TGTGCCAGCACCAAGACAGGCCCCCAAGAGACCCAGTACTTC.

The chain employs TRBV6-1 and TRBJ1-5; the D gene is possibly TRBD1 (5 bases). CDR1 is MNHNS, CDR2 SASEGT, per germline. The CDR3 runs 14 residues. V was cut by 4 bases and J by 2 bases, with 9 bases left in between. The CDR3 DNA sequence: TGTGCCAGCAGTGTAGTACAGGGCAATCAGCCCCAGCATTTT. Amino acids: CASSVVQGNQPQHF.